One TCR beta chain is described in this entry. Its antigen is currently unknown. The junction does not match germline at one end; this may be a read error. This sample was taken from a study of tumor and adjacent non-tumor tissue in lung cancer. The overall study: On average, productive TCRbeta reads reached about 4.17 million per sample. Study-level points and caveats: Tumor tissue had significantly higher TCR diversity than normal lung.

A modified ARM-PCR protocol with three rounds of nested PCR amplified TCRbeta. One entry per CDR3 protein results from TCRdb running MiXCR on the multiplex PCR reads. Found here are 120,000 or so distinct CDR3 sequences, around 82% of them singletons; the top ten hold 22%. No cell sorting was done before RNA was extracted from the tissue. The sequenced material came from lung tumor tissue. The source is a man between 65 and 85 years old with non-small cell lung cancer.

The CDR3 coding sequence is TGTGTCAACAGCTCCAGCTGGGGCTCTAGAAACACCATATATTTT. As protein: CVNSSSWGSRNTIYF. The chain couples TRBV11-2 to TRBJ1-3, with D possibly matching TRBD1 (5 bases). The germline gives CDR1 SGHAT, CDR2 FQNNGV. The CDR3 has 15 amino acids.